Detailed here is one T cell receptor beta chain. Its antigen is as yet unknown. The method was immunoSEQ multiplex PCR; TCRdb's version includes in-frame clones alone and lacks a portion of them. Of around 33,000 clones listed, over 55% are singletons. The data were obtained in a study of vaccination effects on CD4 cells after COVID-19. Study-wide findings and caveats: Both infection-induced and vaccine-induced clones contracted markedly at late post-vaccination timepoints.

Within the ViraFEST assay, antigen-specific CD4+ T cells underwent expansion with viral peptide pools prior to sequencing. Culture proceeded for approximately 9 days, and CD4+ T cells were then isolated. Two doses of either BNT162b2 or mRNA-1273 were given to each participant. Germline V gene lookup returns CDR1 MNHEY and CDR2 SMNVEV (reference sequence). The CDR3 is 14 amino acids. The V gene end was trimmed by 0 bases and the J gene end by 5 bases; junction bases not matched to a gene: 2. This TCR was recovered from a human donor who received a COVID-19 vaccine. Sequences were derived from CD4+ T cells from PBMCs cultured with SARS-CoV-2 spike peptides, sampled after COVID-19 vaccination. The chain couples TRBV27 to TRBJ2-5; 8 bases are shared with TRBD1. In nucleotides, the CDR3 is TGTGCCAGCAGTTTATCGAGACAGGGGGAGACCCAGTACTTC. This codes for CASSLSRQGETQYF.